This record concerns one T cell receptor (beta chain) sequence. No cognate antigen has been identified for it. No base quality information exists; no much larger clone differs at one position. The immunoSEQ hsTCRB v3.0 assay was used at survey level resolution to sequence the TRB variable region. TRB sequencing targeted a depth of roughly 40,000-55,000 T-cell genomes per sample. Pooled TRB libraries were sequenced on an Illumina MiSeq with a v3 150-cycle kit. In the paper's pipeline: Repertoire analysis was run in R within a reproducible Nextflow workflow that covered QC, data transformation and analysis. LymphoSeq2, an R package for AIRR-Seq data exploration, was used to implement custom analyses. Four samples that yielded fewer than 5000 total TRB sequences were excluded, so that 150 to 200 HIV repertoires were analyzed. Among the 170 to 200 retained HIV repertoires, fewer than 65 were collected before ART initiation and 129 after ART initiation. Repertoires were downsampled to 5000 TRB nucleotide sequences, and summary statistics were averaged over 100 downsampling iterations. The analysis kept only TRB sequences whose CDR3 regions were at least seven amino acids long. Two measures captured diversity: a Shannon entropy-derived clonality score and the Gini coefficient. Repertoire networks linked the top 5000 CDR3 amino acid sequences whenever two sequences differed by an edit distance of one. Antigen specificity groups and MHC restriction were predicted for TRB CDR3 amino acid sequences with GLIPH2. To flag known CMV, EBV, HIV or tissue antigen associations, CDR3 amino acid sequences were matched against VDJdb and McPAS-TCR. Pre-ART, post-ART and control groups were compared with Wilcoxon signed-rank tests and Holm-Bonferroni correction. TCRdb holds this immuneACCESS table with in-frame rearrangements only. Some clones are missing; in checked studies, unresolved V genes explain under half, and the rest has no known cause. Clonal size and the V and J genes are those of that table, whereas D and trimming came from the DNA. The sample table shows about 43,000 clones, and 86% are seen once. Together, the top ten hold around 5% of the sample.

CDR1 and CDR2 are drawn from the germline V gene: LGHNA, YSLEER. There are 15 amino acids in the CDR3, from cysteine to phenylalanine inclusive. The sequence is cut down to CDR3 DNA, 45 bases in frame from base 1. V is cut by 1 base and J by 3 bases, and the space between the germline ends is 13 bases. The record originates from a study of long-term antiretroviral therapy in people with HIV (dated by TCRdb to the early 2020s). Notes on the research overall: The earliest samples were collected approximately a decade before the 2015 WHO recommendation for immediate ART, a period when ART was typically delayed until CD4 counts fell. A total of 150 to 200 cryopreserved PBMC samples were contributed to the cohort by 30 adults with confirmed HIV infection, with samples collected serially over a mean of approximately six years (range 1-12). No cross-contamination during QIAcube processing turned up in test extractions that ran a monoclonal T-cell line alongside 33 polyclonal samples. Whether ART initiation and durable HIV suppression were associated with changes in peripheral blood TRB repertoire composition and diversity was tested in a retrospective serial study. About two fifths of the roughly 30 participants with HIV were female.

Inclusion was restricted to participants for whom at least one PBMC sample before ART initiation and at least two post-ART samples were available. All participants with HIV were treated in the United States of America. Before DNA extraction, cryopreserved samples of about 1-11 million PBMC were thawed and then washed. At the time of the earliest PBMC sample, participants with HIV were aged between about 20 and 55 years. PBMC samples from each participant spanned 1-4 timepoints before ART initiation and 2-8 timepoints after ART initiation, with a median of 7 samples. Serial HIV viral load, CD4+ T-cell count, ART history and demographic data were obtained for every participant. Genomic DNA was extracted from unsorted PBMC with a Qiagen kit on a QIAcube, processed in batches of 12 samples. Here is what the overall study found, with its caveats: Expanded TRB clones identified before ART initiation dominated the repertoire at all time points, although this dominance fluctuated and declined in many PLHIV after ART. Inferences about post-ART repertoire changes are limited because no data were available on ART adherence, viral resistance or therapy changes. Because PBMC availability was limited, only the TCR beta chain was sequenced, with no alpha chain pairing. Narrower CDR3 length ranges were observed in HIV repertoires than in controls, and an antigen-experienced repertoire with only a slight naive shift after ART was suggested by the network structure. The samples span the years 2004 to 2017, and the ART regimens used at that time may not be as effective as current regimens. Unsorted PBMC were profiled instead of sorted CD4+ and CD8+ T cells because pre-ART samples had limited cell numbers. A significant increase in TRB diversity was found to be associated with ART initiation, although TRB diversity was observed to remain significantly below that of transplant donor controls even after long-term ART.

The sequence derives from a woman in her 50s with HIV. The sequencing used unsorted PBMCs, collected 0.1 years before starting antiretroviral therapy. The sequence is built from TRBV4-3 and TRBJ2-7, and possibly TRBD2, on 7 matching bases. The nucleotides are TGCGCCAGCAGCCAAGTCAAGGGAGGGGGCTACGAGCAGTACTTC. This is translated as CASSQVKGGGYEQYF.